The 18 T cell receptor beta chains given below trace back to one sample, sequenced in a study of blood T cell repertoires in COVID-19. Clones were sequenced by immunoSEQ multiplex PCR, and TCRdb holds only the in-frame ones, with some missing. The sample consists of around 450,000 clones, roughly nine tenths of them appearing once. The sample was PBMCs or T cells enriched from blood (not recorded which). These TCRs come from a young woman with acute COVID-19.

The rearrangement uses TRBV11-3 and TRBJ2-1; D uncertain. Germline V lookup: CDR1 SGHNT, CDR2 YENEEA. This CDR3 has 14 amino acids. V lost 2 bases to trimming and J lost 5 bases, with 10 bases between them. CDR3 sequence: CASSLRSVNNEQFF. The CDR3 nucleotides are TGTGCCAGCAGCTTAAGATCGGTTAACAATGAGCAGTTCTTC.

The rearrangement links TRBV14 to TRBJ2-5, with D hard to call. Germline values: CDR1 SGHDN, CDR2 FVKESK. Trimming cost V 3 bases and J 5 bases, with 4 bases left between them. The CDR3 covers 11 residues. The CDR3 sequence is CASSHGETQYF. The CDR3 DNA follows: TGTGCCAGCAGCCACGGGGAGACCCAGTACTTC.

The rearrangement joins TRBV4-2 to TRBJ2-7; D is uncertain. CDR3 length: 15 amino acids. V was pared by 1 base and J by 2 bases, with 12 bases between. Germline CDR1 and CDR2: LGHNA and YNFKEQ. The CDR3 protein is CASSQAQSATYEQYF. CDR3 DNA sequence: TGTGCCAGCAGCCAAGCTCAGAGCGCTACCTACGAGCAGTACTTC.

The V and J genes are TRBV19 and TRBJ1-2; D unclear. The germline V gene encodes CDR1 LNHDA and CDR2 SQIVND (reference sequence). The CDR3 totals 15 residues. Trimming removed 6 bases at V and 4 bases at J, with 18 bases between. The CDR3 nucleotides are TGTGCCAGTAGCTTAAAGCCAGGTCACCTCTATGGCTACACCTTC. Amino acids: CASSLKPGHLYGYTF.

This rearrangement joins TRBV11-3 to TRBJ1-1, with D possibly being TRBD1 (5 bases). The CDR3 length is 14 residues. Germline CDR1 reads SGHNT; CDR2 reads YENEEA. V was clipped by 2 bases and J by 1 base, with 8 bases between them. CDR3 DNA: TGTGCCAGCAGCTTATCCAGGGAGAACACTGAAGCTTTCTTT. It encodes CASSLSRENTEAFF.

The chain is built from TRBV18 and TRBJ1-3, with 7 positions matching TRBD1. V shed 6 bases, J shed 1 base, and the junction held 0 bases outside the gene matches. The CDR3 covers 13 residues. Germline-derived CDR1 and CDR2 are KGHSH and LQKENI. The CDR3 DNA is TGTGCCAGCTCGGGACAGTCTGGAAACACCATATATTTT. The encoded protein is CASSGQSGNTIYF.

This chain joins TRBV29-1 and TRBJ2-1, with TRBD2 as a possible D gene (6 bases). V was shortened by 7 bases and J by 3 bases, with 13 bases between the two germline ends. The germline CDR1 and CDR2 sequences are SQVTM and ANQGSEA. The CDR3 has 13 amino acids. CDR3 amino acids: CSGREGLYNEQFF. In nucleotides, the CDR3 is TGCAGCGGGCGGGAAGGGCTCTACAATGAGCAGTTCTTC.

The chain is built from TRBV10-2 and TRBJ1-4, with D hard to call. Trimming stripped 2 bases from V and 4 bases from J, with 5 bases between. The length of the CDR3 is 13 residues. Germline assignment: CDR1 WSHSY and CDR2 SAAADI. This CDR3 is CASSEGSNEKLFF. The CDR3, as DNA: TGCGCCAGCAGTGAGGGTAGTAATGAAAAACTGTTTTTT.

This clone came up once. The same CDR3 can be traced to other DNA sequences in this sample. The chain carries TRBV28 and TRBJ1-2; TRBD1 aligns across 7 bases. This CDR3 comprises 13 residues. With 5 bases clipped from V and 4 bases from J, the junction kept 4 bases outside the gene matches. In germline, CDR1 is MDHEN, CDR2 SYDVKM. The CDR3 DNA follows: TGTGCCAGCAGTAACAGGGGCAGCTATGGCTACACCTTC. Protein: CASSNRGSYGYTF.

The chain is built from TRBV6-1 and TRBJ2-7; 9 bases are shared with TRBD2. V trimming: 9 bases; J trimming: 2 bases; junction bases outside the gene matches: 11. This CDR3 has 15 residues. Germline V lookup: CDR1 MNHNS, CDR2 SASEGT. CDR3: CASTSAGGITYEQYF. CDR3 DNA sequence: TGTGCCAGTACCTCTGCGGGGGGGATCACCTACGAGCAGTACTTC.

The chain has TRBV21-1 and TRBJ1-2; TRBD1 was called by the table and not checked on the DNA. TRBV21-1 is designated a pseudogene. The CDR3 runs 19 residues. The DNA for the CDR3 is TGTGCCAGCAGCTCACCAAAGGGGGACAGGCGAAAGAGCGCCTGGGGCTACACCTTC. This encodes CASSSPKGDRRKSAWGYTF.

This CDR3 reads CASSLFEEKFF. CDR3 in DNA: TGTGCCAGCAGCTTGTTTGAGGAGAAGTTCTTC. This chain uses TRBV5-5 with TRBJ2-1, with D hard to call. The CDR3 has 11 amino acids. The germline V gene has CDR1 SGHKS and CDR2 YYEKEE (reference sequence). V dropped 1 base and J dropped 14 bases, with 10 bases sitting between them.

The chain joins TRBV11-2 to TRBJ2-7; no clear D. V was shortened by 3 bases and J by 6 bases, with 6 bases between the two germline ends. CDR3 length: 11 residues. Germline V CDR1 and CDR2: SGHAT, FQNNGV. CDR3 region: CASSLSFEQYF. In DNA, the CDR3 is TGTGCCAGCAGCTTGAGTTTCGAGCAGTACTTC.

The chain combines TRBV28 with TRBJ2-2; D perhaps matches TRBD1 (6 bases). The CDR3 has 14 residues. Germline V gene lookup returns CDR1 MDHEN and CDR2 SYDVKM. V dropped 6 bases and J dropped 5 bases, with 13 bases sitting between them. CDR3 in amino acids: CASRPGQPTGELFF. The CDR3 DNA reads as TGTGCCAGCAGGCCGGGACAACCGACCGGGGAGCTGTTTTTT. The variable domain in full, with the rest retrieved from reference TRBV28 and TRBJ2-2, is DVKVTQSSRYLVKRTGEKVFLECVQDMDHENMFWYRQDPGLGLRLIYFSYDVKMKEKGDIPEGYSVSREKKERFSLILESASTNQTSMYLCASRPGQPTGELFFGEGSRLTVL.

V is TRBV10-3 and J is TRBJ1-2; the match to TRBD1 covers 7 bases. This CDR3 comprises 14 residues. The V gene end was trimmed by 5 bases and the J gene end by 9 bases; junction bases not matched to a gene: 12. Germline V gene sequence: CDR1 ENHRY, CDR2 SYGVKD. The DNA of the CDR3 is TGTGCCATCAGTCCGCGGGGGGGGACAGAGCGCTACACCTTC. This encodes CAISPRGGTERYTF.

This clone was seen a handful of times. CDR3 sequence reads: CASSNPRAGGRLRAGELFF. The CDR3 DNA is TGCGCCAGCAGCAACCCCCGAGCAGGGGGGAGATTGAGGGCCGGGGAGCTGTTTTTT. V and J are TRBV4-1 and TRBJ2-2; D may be TRBD1 (7 bases). The germline V gene encodes CDR1 MGHRA and CDR2 YSYEKL. The CDR3 has 19 residues. V gave up 5 bases and J gave up 6 bases, with 28 bases separating them.

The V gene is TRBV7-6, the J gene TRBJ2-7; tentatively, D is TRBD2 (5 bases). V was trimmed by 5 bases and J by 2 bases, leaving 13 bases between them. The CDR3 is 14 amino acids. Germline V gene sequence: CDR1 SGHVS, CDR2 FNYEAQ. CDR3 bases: TGTGCCAGCAGCCCCCCAGCGGCCCCCTACGAGCAGTACTTC. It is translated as CASSPPAAPYEQYF.

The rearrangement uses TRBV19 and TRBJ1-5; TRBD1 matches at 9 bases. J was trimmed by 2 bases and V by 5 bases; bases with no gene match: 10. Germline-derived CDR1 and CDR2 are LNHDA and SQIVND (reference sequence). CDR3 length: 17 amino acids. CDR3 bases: TGTGCCAGTAGTGATCCGGGACAGGGCATCGGCAATCAGCCCCAGCATTTT. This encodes CASSDPGQGIGNQPQHF.